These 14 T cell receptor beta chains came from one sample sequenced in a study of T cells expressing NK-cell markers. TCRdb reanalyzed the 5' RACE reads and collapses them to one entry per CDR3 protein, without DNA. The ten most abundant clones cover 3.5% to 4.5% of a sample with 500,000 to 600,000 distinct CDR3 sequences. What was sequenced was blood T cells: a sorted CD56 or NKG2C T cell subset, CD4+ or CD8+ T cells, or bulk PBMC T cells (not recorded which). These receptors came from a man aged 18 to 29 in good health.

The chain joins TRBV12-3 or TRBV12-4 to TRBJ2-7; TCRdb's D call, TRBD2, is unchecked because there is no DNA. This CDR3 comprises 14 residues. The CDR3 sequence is CASSFFGVANEQYF.

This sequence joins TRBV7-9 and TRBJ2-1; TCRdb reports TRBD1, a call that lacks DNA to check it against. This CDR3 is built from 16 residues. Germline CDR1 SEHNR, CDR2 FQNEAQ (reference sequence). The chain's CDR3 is CASSPRVPGSYNEQFF.

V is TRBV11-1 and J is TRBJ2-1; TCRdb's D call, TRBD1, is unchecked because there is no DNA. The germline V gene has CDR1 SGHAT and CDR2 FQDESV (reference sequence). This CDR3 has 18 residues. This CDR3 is CASSQLPQRTGVRNEQFF.

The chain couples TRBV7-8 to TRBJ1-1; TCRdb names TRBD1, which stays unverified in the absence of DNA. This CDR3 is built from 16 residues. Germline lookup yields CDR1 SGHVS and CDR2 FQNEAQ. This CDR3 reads CASSLARARGVTEAFF.

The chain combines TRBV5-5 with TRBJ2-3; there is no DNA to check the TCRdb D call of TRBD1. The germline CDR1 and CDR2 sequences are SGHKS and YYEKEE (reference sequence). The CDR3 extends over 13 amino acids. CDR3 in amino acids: CASSQPGRDTQYF.

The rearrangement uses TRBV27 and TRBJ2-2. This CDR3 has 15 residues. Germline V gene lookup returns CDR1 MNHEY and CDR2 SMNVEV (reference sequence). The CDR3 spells CASSFGFGNTGELFF.

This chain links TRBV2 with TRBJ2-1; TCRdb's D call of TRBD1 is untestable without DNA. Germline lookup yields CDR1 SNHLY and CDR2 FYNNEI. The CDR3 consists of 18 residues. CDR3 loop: CASIGQGAHPSSYNEQFF.

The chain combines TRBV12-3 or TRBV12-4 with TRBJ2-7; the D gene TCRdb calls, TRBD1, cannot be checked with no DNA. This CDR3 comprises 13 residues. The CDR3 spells CASEGQGTYEQYF.

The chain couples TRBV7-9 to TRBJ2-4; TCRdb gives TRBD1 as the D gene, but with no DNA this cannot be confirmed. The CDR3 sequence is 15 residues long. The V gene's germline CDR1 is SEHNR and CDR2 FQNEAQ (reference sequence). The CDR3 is CASSSPRDRVNIQYF.

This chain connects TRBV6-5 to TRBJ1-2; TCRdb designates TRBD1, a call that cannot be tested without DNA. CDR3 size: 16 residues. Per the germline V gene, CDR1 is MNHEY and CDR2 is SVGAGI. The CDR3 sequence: CASRLIQGASGYGYTF.

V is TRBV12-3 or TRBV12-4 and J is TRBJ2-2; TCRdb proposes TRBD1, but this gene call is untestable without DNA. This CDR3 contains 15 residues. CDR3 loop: CASSLGRGVTGELFF.

This CDR3 is CAWTSAGTQYF. This chain joins TRBV30 and TRBJ2-5; TCRdb selects TRBD2, and the lack of DNA leaves this call unchecked. The CDR3 runs 11 residues. CDR1 GTSNPN and CDR2 SVGIG come from the germline V gene (reference sequence).

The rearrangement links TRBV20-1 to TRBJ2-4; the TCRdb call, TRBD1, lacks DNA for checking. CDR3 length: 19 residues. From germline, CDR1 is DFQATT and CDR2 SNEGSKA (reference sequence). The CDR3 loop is CSARERWQGRGSGKNIQYF.

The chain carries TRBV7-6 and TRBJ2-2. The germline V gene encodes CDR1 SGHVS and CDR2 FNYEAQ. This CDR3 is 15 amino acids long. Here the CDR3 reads CASSSWRNRTGELFF.